These 30 T cell receptor beta chains share one sample of origin, sequenced in a study of regulatory T cells in long-lasting Graves disease. Through Arm-PCR of CDR3 regions and iRepertoire HTBI primers, TCR beta libraries were built. TCRdb called the multiplex PCR reads again in MiXCR, with one record for every CDR3 protein. The sample holds roughly 560,000 distinct CDR3 sequences, around 12% seen once. Time point defined: newly diagnosed GD, antithyroid drugs for less than 3 months. PBMCs provided the RNA from which the TCR library was made. These same data were also listed under a study on T cells in Graves' hyperthyroidism and ophthalmopathy.

The sample here was peripheral blood mononuclear cells (PBMCs), taken at new diagnosis, from a patient treated with antithyroid drugs. These receptors were collected from a woman in her twenties or thirties with Graves disease.

Many counts were recorded for this clonotype. V is TRBV5-4 and J is TRBJ2-5, with TRBD1 matching over 9 bases. The CDR3 runs 15 residues. The V and J ends lost 1 base and 3 bases, in that order; junction bases with no gene match: 4. CDR1 SGHNT and CDR2 YYREEE come from the germline V gene (reference sequence). The CDR3 coding sequence is TGTGCCAGCAGCTTGACAGGGGGCAGGAAAGAGACCCAGTACTTC. This gives the protein CASSLTGGRKETQYF.

This clonotype showed up many times. V gene TRBV18 combines with J gene TRBJ2-7, with TRBD2 matching 8 bases. V lost 3 bases and J lost 3; bases outside the gene matches: 7. Germline CDR1 reads KGHSH; CDR2 reads LQKENI. The CDR3 covers 15 residues. CDR3 bases: TGTGCCAGCTCACCGGCCAAGCGGGAGATCTACGAGCAGTACTTC. Translated, it gives CASSPAKREIYEQYF.

Note on this clonotype: A much more abundant neighbour one base away suggests this may be a read error. The J gene is TRBJ1-2, the V gene TRBV2; 7 nucleotides agree with TRBD1. This CDR3 comprises 13 residues. From germline, CDR1 is SNHLY and CDR2 FYNNEI. V lost 7 bases and J lost 4; bases outside the gene matches: 6. The CDR3 DNA follows: TGTGCCAGCAAAGGGACAGAGACCTATGGCTACACCTTC. This gives the protein CASKGTETYGYTF.

The rearrangement joins TRBV5-6 to TRBJ1-1; 7 bases line up with TRBD1. Germline loops: CDR1 SGHDT, CDR2 YYEEEE. J was trimmed by 4 bases and V by 7 bases; bases with no gene match: 10. This CDR3 contains 14 residues. The CDR3 loop reads CASGMEGAGTEAFF. For the CDR3, the DNA is TGTGCCAGCGGAATGGAGGGGGCCGGCACTGAAGCTTTCTTT.

Note on this clonotype: A single base is all that separates this from a far larger clone, so a read error is likely. V usage is TRBV9 and J usage is TRBJ1-6; D ambiguous. Germline loops: CDR1 SGDLS, CDR2 YYNGEE. The CDR3 is made up of 13 amino acids. CDR3 coding DNA: TGTGCCAGCAGCGTCCGCGGGGATTCACCCGTCCACTTT. Its protein is CASSVRGDSPVHF. The full variable domain, with the rest looked up from reference TRBV9 and TRBJ1-6, is DSGVTQTPKHLITATGQRVTLRCSPRSGDLSVYWYQQSLDQGLQFLIQYYNGEERAKGNILERFSAQQFPDLHSELNLSSLELGDSALYFCASSVRGDSPVHFGNGTRLTVT.

This clonotype was observed at least ten times. J is TRBJ2-1 and V is TRBV20-1; 8 bases are shared with TRBD2. Germline V gene data show CDR1 as DFQATT and CDR2 as SNEGSKA (reference sequence). The CDR3 extends over 13 amino acids. Trimming at V came to 7 bases and at J to 9 bases, leaving 11 bases not matched to a gene. The CDR3 coding sequence is TGCAGTGTAACAGGGACTAGAGACGGTGAGCAGTTCTTC. It codes for CSVTGTRDGEQFF.

This clonotype came up many times. The genes are TRBV2 and TRBJ2-6; 7 bases are shared with TRBD1. CDR3 size: 23 residues. The V gene's germline CDR1 is SNHLY and CDR2 FYNNEI. V shed 3 bases, J shed 1 base, and the junction held 24 bases outside the gene matches. CDR3: CASSEVRDRRPQNRGSGANVLTF. The CDR3 bases are TGTGCCAGCAGTGAGGTCAGGGACAGACGCCCACAGAACCGAGGGTCTGGGGCCAACGTCCTGACTTTC.

This clonotype was found many times. In DNA form, the CDR3 reads TGTGCCATAAAGCGGGACACAGATACGCAGTATTTT. This codes for CAIKRDTDTQYF. The gene calls are TRBV2 and TRBJ2-3; 7 bases are shared with TRBD2. The germline V gene has CDR1 SNHLY and CDR2 FYNNEI. Germline trimming cut 10 bases from V and 2 bases from J; bases unmatched to any gene: 3. CDR3 length equals 12 residues.

The rearrangement joins TRBV15 to TRBJ1-2, with 7 positions matching TRBD1. The CDR3 extends over 17 amino acids. Trimming cost V 2 bases and J 8 bases; bases outside gene matches: 17. Germline lookup yields CDR1 LNHNV and CDR2 YYDKDF (reference sequence). This chain's CDR3 is CATSRSPGDSRIQGYTF. As DNA, the CDR3 is TGTGCCACCAGCAGATCCCCCGGGGACAGTCGGATACAGGGCTACACCTTC. The full variable domain, completed using reference TRBV15 and TRBJ1-2, is DAMVIQNPRYQVTQFGKPVTLSCSQTLNHNVMYWYQQKSSQAPKLLFHYYDKDFNNEADTPDNFQSRRPNTSFCFLDIRSPGLGDTAMYLCATSRSPGDSRIQGYTFGSGTRLTVV.

This clonotype was seen only a few times. The chain combines TRBV30 with TRBJ2-7; D unclear. Germline V gives CDR1 GTSNPN, CDR2 SVGIG (reference sequence). V lost 0 bases and J 5 bases, leaving 8 bases between the germline ends. The CDR3 runs to 12 residues. CDR3 sequence (DNA): TGTGCCTGGAGTGTACCACCAGACGAGCAGTACTTC. Translated: CAWSVPPDEQYF.

This clonotype was picked up many times. The chain employs TRBV2 and TRBJ1-2, with D possibly matching TRBD1 (5 bases). V lost 3 bases to trimming and J lost 4 bases, with 12 bases between them. The length of the CDR3 is 14 residues. CDR1 is SNHLY and CDR2 is FYNNEI in the germline V gene. CDR3 nucleotide sequence: TGTGCCAGCAGTGAGGACCGACAGCCCTATGGCTACACCTTC. Residues: CASSEDRQPYGYTF. The entire variable domain, with the rest obtained from reference TRBV2 and TRBJ1-2, is as follows: EPEVTQTPSHQVTQMGQEVILRCVPISNHLYFYWYRQILGQKVEFLVSFYNNEISEKSEIFDDQFSVERPDGSNFTLKIRSTKLEDSAMYFCASSEDRQPYGYTFGSGTRLTVV.

The sample holds many counts of this clonotype. The rearrangement uses TRBV30 and TRBJ2-2, with D hard to call. The CDR3 runs 14 residues. Trimming removed 6 bases at V and 2 bases at J, with 13 bases between. Germline V gene lookup returns CDR1 GTSNPN and CDR2 SVGIG (reference sequence). The CDR3, as DNA: TGTGCCTGTAATGCCGAATCCAACACCGGGGAGCTGTTTTTT. Amino acids: CACNAESNTGELFF.

This clonotype was counted ten times or more. The chain combines TRBV6-2 or TRBV6-3 with TRBJ2-2; 9 bases are shared with TRBD1. The J segment lost 6 bases and the V segment lost 0 bases, leaving 11 bases of the junction unmatched. The CDR3 is made up of 18 amino acids. CDR1 MNHEY and CDR2 SVGEGT come from the germline V gene. CDR3 loop: CASSYSPTNRGLPGELFF. CDR3 sequence (DNA): TGTGCCAGCAGTTACTCCCCCACGAACAGGGGGCTTCCCGGGGAGCTGTTTTTT.

Details on this clonotype: A junction boundary mismatches the germline segment, possibly from a read error. The chain recombines TRBV5-1 with TRBJ2-7, with 7 bases aligning to TRBD1. The germline V gene encodes CDR1 SGHRS and CDR2 YFSETQ. CDR3 length: 14 residues. The CDR3 reads CASSPDRVSYEHYF. In DNA, the CDR3 is TGCGCCAGCAGCCCCGACAGGGTCTCCTACGAGCACTACTTC.

The chain employs TRBV4-3 and TRBJ2-1; TRBD2 might be the D (6 bases). From germline, CDR1 is LGHNA and CDR2 YSLEER. With 3 bases removed from V and 2 bases from J, the gap between germline ends came to 20 bases. This CDR3 has 18 residues. CDR3 sequence: CASSQDRGLLATYNEQFF. CDR3 coding DNA: TGCGCCAGCAGCCAGGACCGGGGATTACTAGCTACCTACAATGAGCAGTTCTTC.

The chain couples TRBV27 to TRBJ2-1; D gene ambiguous. The J call may be mistaken, given a closer DNA end match to TRBJ2-7. This CDR3 has 12 residues. Germline V gene data show CDR1 as MNHEY and CDR2 as SMNVEV (reference sequence). The DNA for the CDR3 is TGTGCCAGCAAGGGCAATGGATTCGAGCAGTACTTC. It codes for CASKGNGFEQYF.

The table lists this clonotype with many counts. The rearrangement joins TRBV6-1 to TRBJ2-5; a weak D match, TRBD2 (6 bases). The CDR3 is made up of 15 amino acids. The V gene's germline CDR1 is MNHNS and CDR2 SASEGT. V lost 2 bases to trimming and J lost 1 base, with 11 bases between them. CDR3 sequence: CASSEPAGFQETQYF. DNA for the CDR3: TGTGCCAGCAGTGAACCAGCGGGTTTCCAAGAGACCCAGTACTTC.

In this sample, this clonotype turned up a few times. The chain carries TRBV5-1 and TRBJ2-1; a weak D match, TRBD1 (6 bases). Germline-derived CDR1 and CDR2 are SGHRS and YFSETQ. Trimming cost V 5 bases and J 2 bases, with 14 bases left between them. The CDR3 contains 15 residues. In DNA, the CDR3 is TGCGCCAGCAGTGTTACAGGGCGTCCCTACAATGAGCAGTTCTTC. Residues: CASSVTGRPYNEQFF.

This chain links TRBV6-2 or TRBV6-3 with TRBJ2-3, with D perhaps TRBD2 (6 bases). The J call may be mistaken, given a closer DNA end match to TRBJ2-7. CDR3 size: 16 residues. CDR1 is MNHEY, CDR2 SVGEGT, per germline. The CDR3 nucleotides read TGTGCCAGCAGCCCATTAGGGACGGGGAGGACCTACGAGCAGTACTTC. Its protein is CASSPLGTGRTYEQYF.

This clonotype showed up many times. The chain uses TRBV10-3 and TRBJ1-1, with D uncertain. The CDR3 runs 12 residues. Trimming cost V 0 bases and J 5 bases, with 4 bases left between them. Germline V CDR1 and CDR2: ENHRY, SYGVKD. CDR3 coding DNA: TGTGCCATCAGTGAGTCCATAACTGAAGCTTTCTTT. Protein sequence: CAISESITEAFF.

At least ten counts were recorded for this clonotype. The J gene is TRBJ1-2, the V gene TRBV7-3; D is unclear. The CDR3 is 16 amino acids. V was trimmed by 1 base and J by 8 bases, leaving 20 bases between them. From germline, CDR1 is SGHTA and CDR2 FQGTGA. The CDR3 coding sequence is TGTGCCAGCAGCTTAAGCGGGAGGACCCTTCGATACGGCTACACCTTC. It specifies CASSLSGRTLRYGYTF.

This clonotype showed up many times. V and J are TRBV7-2 and TRBJ2-1; 11 bases align to TRBD2. The CDR3 is 15 amino acids. From germline, CDR1 is SGHTA and CDR2 FQGNSA. The V and J ends lost 6 bases and 5 bases, in that order; junction bases with no gene match: 6. CDR3 protein: CASRTGTSGHNEQFF. CDR3 nucleotides: TGTGCCAGCAGGACCGGGACTAGCGGCCACAATGAGCAGTTCTTC.

As concerns this clonotype: A read error may be the cause here, since a much bigger clone is one base away. The chain links TRBV19 to TRBJ1-2; 9 nucleotides align to TRBD1. Losses at the gene ends were 3 bases for V and 3 bases for J; bases not matched to a gene: 2. Germline CDR1 reads LNHDA; CDR2 reads SQIVND (reference sequence). This CDR3 contains 14 residues. The CDR3 DNA reads as TGTGCCAGTAGTATCGGGACAGGGTACTATGGCTACACCTTC. Amino acid sequence: CASSIGTGYYGYTF.

V gene TRBV11-2 combines with J gene TRBJ1-2, with unresolved D. The germline V gene has CDR1 SGHAT and CDR2 FQNNGV. The length of the CDR3 is 12 residues. V gave up 0 bases and J gave up 10 bases, with 9 bases separating them. CDR3 protein: CASSLDRQDYTF. CDR3 nucleotides: TGTGCCAGCAGCTTAGATCGCCAGGACTACACCTTC.

The chain is built from TRBV11-2 and TRBJ2-7; TRBD2 matches at 9 bases. Germline V lookup: CDR1 SGHAT, CDR2 FQNNGV. The length of the CDR3 is 13 residues. The J segment lost 9 bases and the V segment lost 0 bases, leaving 3 bases of the junction unmatched. CDR3 sequence reads: CASSLEAGGGQYF. CDR3 bases: TGTGCCAGCAGCTTAGAAGCGGGAGGAGGGCAGTACTTC.

The sample holds many counts of this clonotype. V usage is TRBV18 and J usage is TRBJ2-1; 7 nucleotides line up with TRBD2. Unmatched junction bases numbered 8, after V lost 0 bases and J lost 9 bases. Germline loops: CDR1 KGHSH, CDR2 LQKENI. This CDR3 is built from 15 residues. The CDR3 coding sequence is TGTGCCAGCTCACCACCGGGCGGGAGTGGAGGTGAGCAGTTCTTC. It yields the protein CASSPPGGSGGEQFF.

The chain uses TRBV5-8 and TRBJ2-1; D not certain. Germline V lookup: CDR1 SGHTS, CDR2 YDEGEE. The CDR3 sequence is 15 residues long. Trimming removed 3 bases from V and 3 bases from J, with 13 bases in between. CDR3 DNA: TGTGCCAGCAGCTCCCGTGGGCAGAGCTACAATGAGCAGTTCTTC. Protein sequence: CASSSRGQSYNEQFF.

V is TRBV11-2 and J is TRBJ2-2, with a tentative D call TRBD2 (6 bases). V lost 2 bases, J lost 0 bases, and 13 bases lay in between. Germline-derived CDR1 and CDR2 are SGHAT and FQNNGV. The CDR3 is 17 amino acids. The CDR3 loop reads CASSLRAGTSNTGELFF. The CDR3 coding sequence is TGTGCCAGCAGCTTAAGAGCTGGGACTTCGAACACCGGGGAGCTGTTTTTT.

This chain connects TRBV10-1 to TRBJ1-5; tentatively, D is TRBD1 (5 bases). The length of the CDR3 is 12 residues. Per the germline V gene, CDR1 is WNHNN and CDR2 is SYGVQD (reference sequence). CDR3 sequence: CVGSAGRQPQHF. DNA for the CDR3: TGCGTCGGCAGTGCAGGGAGACAGCCCCAGCATTTT.

This clonotype was recorded many times. The chain links TRBV12-3 or TRBV12-4 to TRBJ2-3, with D possibly being TRBD2 (6 bases). Between the trimmed V and J ends, which lost 3 bases and 1 base, there was a span of 8 bases. This CDR3 is built from 14 residues. Here the CDR3 DNA reads TGTGCCAGCAGTTTTAGCGGCCGCACAGATACGCAGTATTTT. It is translated as CASSFSGRTDTQYF.